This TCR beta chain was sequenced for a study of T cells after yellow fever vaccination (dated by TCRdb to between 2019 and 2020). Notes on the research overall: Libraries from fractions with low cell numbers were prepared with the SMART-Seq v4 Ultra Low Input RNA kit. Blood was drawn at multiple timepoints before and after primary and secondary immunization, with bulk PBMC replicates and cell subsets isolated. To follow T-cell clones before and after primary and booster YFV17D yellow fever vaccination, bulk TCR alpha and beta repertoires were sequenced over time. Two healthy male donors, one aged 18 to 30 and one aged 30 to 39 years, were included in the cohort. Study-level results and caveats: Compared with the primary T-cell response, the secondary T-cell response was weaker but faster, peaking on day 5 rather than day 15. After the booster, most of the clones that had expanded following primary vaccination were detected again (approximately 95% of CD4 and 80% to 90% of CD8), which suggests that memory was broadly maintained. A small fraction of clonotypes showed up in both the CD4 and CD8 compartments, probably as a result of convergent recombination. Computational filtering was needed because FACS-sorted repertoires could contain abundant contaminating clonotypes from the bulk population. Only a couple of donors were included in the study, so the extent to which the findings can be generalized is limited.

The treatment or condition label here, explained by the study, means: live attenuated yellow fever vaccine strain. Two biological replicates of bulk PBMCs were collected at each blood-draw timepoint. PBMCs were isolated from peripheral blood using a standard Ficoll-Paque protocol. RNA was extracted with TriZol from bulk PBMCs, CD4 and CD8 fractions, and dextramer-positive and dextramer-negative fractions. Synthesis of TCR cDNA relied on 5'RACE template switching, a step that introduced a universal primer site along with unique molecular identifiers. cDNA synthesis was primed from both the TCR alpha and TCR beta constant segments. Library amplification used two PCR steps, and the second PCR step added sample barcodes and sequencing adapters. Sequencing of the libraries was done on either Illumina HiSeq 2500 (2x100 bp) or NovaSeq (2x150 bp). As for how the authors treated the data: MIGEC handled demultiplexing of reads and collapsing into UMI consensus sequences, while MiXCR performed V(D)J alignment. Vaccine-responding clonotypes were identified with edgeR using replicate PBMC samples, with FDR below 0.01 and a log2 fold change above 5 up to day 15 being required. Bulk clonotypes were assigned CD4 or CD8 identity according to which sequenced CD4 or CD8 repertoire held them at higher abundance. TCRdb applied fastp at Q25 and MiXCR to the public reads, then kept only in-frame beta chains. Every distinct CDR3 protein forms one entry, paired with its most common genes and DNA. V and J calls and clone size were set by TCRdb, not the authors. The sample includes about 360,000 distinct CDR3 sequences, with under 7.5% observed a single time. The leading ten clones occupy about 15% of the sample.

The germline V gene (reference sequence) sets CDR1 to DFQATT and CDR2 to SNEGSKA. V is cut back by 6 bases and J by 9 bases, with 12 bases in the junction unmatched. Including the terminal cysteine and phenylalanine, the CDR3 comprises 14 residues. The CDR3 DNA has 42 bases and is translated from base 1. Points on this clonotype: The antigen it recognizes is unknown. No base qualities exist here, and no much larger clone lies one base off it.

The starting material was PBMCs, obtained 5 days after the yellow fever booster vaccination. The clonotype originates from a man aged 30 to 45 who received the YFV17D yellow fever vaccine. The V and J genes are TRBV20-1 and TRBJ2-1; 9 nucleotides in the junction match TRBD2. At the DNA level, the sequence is TGCAGTGCAGGTGGGGCGGGAGCGGGGGGTGAGCAGTTCTTC. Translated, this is CSAGGAGAGGEQFF.